The 22 T cell receptor beta chains below all came from one sample that was sequenced in a study of glioma-infiltrating T cells after dendritic cell vaccination. TCRdb keeps only in-frame clones here, not all; method: immunoSEQ multiplex PCR. The sample records 70,000 to 95,000 clones, around 90% being singletons. Time point denoted: after dendritic cell vaccination, including at tumor progression/relapse. Sequenced here: blood, sampled after dendritic cell vaccination. The receptor set was obtained from a human donor with glioblastoma.

This chain connects TRBV7-2 to TRBJ2-1; TRBD1 matches at 9 bases. CDR1 SGHTA and CDR2 FQGNSA come from the germline V gene. The CDR3 runs 15 residues. J gave up 4 bases and V 5 bases, and 6 bases lay outside the gene matches. CDR3 loop: CASSLTGGEYNEQFF. The CDR3 coding sequence is TGTGCCAGCAGCCTGACAGGGGGAGAGTACAATGAGCAGTTCTTC.

The chain uses TRBV6-1 and TRBJ1-2; D is unresolved. CDR1 and CDR2 (germline): MNHNS, SASEGT. The CDR3 totals 14 residues. V gave up 8 bases and J gave up 4 bases, with 17 bases separating them. The CDR3 DNA reads as TGTGCCAGCCGCCGGGAGAGTCAGGTCTATGGCTACACCTTC. This translates into CASRRESQVYGYTF.

This rearrangement joins TRBV2 to TRBJ1-2; 11 bases are a match to TRBD1. Germline V lookup: CDR1 SNHLY, CDR2 FYNNEI. The CDR3 has 13 amino acids. Trimming removed 7 bases from V and 10 bases from J; junction bases left unmatched: 8. CDR3 protein: CASIPPGQGVYTF. The DNA of the CDR3 is TGTGCCAGCATTCCCCCGGGACAGGGGGTCTACACCTTC.

The chain couples TRBV5-1 to TRBJ2-7; 10 nucleotides line up with TRBD1. The V gene end was trimmed by 7 bases and the J gene end by 7 bases; junction bases not matched to a gene: 8. Germline V gene lookup returns CDR1 SGHRS and CDR2 YFSETQ. The CDR3 is 13 amino acids. CDR3 nucleotide sequence: TGCGCCAGCCGCCGACAGGGGGCGGGTGAGCAGTACTTC. Its translation: CASRRQGAGEQYF.

This clone has only one observation. The V gene is TRBV29-1, the J gene TRBJ2-5, with D perhaps TRBD2 (5 bases). The germline V gene encodes CDR1 SQVTM and CDR2 ANQGSEA. The V end lost 0 bases, the J end lost 0 bases, and 14 bases lay between the germline ends. The CDR3 spans 16 residues. The CDR3 here is CSVEDRRGADQETQYF. The CDR3 DNA sequence: TGCAGCGTTGAAGATCGCCGGGGAGCGGACCAAGAGACCCAGTACTTC.

V gene TRBV9 combines with J gene TRBJ1-3; D is undetermined. CDR3 length equals 15 residues. The germline V and J ends were trimmed by 7 bases and 4 bases, with 18 bases remaining between them. Germline V CDR1 and CDR2: SGDLS, YYNGEE. CDR3 nucleotides: TGTGCCAGCCTGGTGGGCAGATCCCTAGGAAACACCATATATTTT. Its protein product is CASLVGRSLGNTIYF.

The chain combines TRBV10-2 with TRBJ2-7, with 12 bases fitting TRBD2. V was pared by 9 bases and J by 2 bases, with 8 bases of the junction left unmatched. CDR1 is WSHSY, CDR2 SAAADI, per germline. This CDR3 has 15 residues. CDR3 residues: CASSSGGAFPYEQYF. The DNA for the CDR3 is TGCGCCAGTTCTAGCGGGGGGGCCTTCCCCTACGAGCAGTACTTC.

The V gene is TRBV11-1, the J gene TRBJ2-5; no reliable D call. The CDR3 length is 12 residues. From germline, CDR1 is SGHAT and CDR2 FQDESV (reference sequence). Deletions cut 2 bases from V and 7 bases from J, with 8 bases between. CDR3 coding DNA: TGTGCCAGCAGCTTACCCTCCGGGACCCAGTACTTC. Amino acids: CASSLPSGTQYF. The full variable domain, its missing parts supplied by reference TRBV11-1 and TRBJ2-5, is EAEVAQSPRYKITEKSQAVAFWCDPISGHATLYWYRQILGQGPELLVQFQDESVVDDSQLPKDRFSAERLKGVDSTLKIQPAELGDSAMYLCASSLPSGTQYFGPGTRLLVL.

The rearrangement uses TRBV9 and TRBJ1-2; D call uncertain. Per germline, CDR1 SGDLS and CDR2 YYNGEE. V was clipped by 2 bases and J by 6 bases, with 11 bases between them. The CDR3 totals 13 residues. CDR3 in amino acids: CASSVSPRDGYTF. The CDR3 DNA reads TGTGCCAGCAGCGTCAGCCCGAGGGATGGCTACACCTTC. Complete variable domain (other parts from reference TRBV9 and TRBJ1-2): DSGVTQTPKHLITATGQRVTLRCSPRSGDLSVYWYQQSLDQGLQFLIQYYNGEERAKGNILERFSAQQFPDLHSELNLSSLELGDSALYFCASSVSPRDGYTFGSGTRLTVV.

The genes are TRBV27 and TRBJ2-1; possible D gene TRBD2, 5 bases. Between the trimmed V and J ends, which lost 4 bases and 4 bases, there was a span of 8 bases. Germline V gene sequence: CDR1 MNHEY, CDR2 SMNVEV (reference sequence). The CDR3 contains 13 residues. As DNA, the CDR3 is TGTGCCAGCAGTTACCCGGGGTACAATGAGCAGTTCTTC. Translated: CASSYPGYNEQFF.

This chain links TRBV29-1 with TRBJ2-7, with TRBD2 matching over 10 bases. With V trimmed by 0 bases and J by 3 bases, 5 bases remained unmatched. The CDR3 is 15 amino acids. The germline V gene has CDR1 SQVTM and CDR2 ANQGSEA. CDR3 bases: TGCAGCGTTGAAGATCCCGGGACTAGCGTCTACGAGCAGTACTTC. It codes for CSVEDPGTSVYEQYF.

The sample holds one count of this clone. The CDR3 loop reads CSVGGFGGNQPQHF. The CDR3 region has the DNA TGCAGCGTTGGAGGGTTTGGGGGCAATCAGCCCCAGCATTTT. The chain is built from TRBV29-1 and TRBJ1-5; no reliable D call. V lost 4 bases and J lost 2, with 12 bases in between. The CDR3 loop spans 14 amino acids. Per the germline V gene, CDR1 is SQVTM and CDR2 is ANQGSEA.

This clone was counted once. The V gene is TRBV5-1, the J gene TRBJ2-5; D not certain. The V and J ends lost 2 bases and 3 bases respectively, with 5 bases between them. The V gene's germline CDR1 is SGHRS and CDR2 YFSETQ. The CDR3 loop spans 12 amino acids. The CDR3 DNA reads TGCGCCAGCAGCTTTAGTGAAGAGACCCAGTACTTC. Translating gives CASSFSEETQYF.

CDR3: CASTAGAYGYTF. The CDR3 nucleotides are TGTGCCAGCACCGCGGGGGCTTATGGCTACACCTTC. V usage is TRBV6-5 and J usage is TRBJ1-2; the D gene is possibly TRBD1 (6 bases). V shed 7 bases and J shed 5 bases, with 11 bases lying between them. The CDR3 has 12 residues. Germline assignment: CDR1 MNHEY and CDR2 SVGAGI.

By sample fraction, this clone is medium-sized. This rearrangement joins TRBV6-4 to TRBJ2-6; 9 bases line up with TRBD1. Per the germline V gene, CDR1 is MRHNA and CDR2 is SNTAGT. V gave up 0 bases and J gave up 3 bases; unmatched junction bases: 0. This CDR3 comprises 16 residues. CDR3 nucleotides: TGTGCCAGCAGTGACTCGACAGGGGGTGGGGCCAACGTCCTGACTTTC. Its protein is CASSDSTGGGANVLTF.

This rearrangement joins TRBV11-2 to TRBJ2-1; the D is unclear. The length of the CDR3 is 15 residues. The germline CDR1 and CDR2 sequences are SGHAT and FQNNGV. V lost 5 bases and J lost 2, with 13 bases in between. As DNA, the CDR3 is TGTGCCAGCAGCCCCAGAGGTGGCCCCTACAATGAGCAGTTCTTC. It codes for CASSPRGGPYNEQFF.

The chain recombines TRBV14 with TRBJ1-4; D gene ambiguous. The V gene lost 0 bases and the J gene lost 2 bases, with 7 bases spanning the gap. This CDR3 has 15 amino acids. The germline V gene encodes CDR1 SGHDN and CDR2 FVKESK. The CDR3 protein is CASSQDSGTNEKLFF. The CDR3 DNA follows: TGTGCCAGCAGCCAAGATAGCGGCACTAATGAAAAACTGTTTTTT.

The chain recombines TRBV19 with TRBJ2-7; 8 positions match TRBD1. The CDR3 runs to 14 residues. Germline V gene lookup returns CDR1 LNHDA and CDR2 SQIVND (reference sequence). V shed 10 bases and J 3 bases; nucleotides not matched to a gene: 11. The CDR3 protein is CATSDRGFNYEQYF. CDR3 nucleotide sequence: TGTGCCACCTCCGACAGGGGTTTTAACTACGAGCAGTACTTC.

This CDR3 reads CASSLDPEGRGTEAFF. Written as DNA, the CDR3 is TGTGCCAGCAGCCTCGACCCCGAGGGGCGGGGCACTGAAGCTTTCTTT. The chain is built from TRBV11-2 and TRBJ1-1; tentatively, D is TRBD1 (5 bases). The germline gives CDR1 SGHAT, CDR2 FQNNGV. There are 16 residues in the CDR3. Trimming shortened V by 5 bases and J by 4 bases, and 20 bases separated the two germline ends.

V is TRBV5-4 and J is TRBJ1-2; the D gene is possibly TRBD1 (5 bases). Germline lookup yields CDR1 SGHNT and CDR2 YYREEE (reference sequence). The CDR3 runs to 14 residues. With 6 bases removed from V and 0 bases from J, the gap between germline ends came to 12 bases. The DNA for the CDR3 is TGTGCCAGCACCTTAAGACAGTCTAACTATGGCTACACCTTC. Amino acids: CASTLRQSNYGYTF.

For this clone: Other DNA sequences of this sample code for an identical CDR3. This chain links TRBV19 with TRBJ2-3; 12 positions match TRBD2. Losses at the gene ends were 3 bases for V and 3 bases for J; bases not matched to a gene: 1. Germline V gives CDR1 LNHDA, CDR2 SQIVND (reference sequence). This CDR3 has 15 amino acids. In DNA, the CDR3 is TGTGCCAGTAGTATCCTAGCGGGAGGGACAGATACGCAGTATTTT. Amino acid sequence: CASSILAGGTDTQYF.

This clone showed up just once. The rearrangement joins TRBV5-6 to TRBJ1-1; D uncertain. Germline CDR1 reads SGHDT; CDR2 reads YYEEEE. The CDR3 is 13 residues long. Trimming shortened V by 0 bases and J by 6 bases, and 9 bases separated the two germline ends. The CDR3 nucleotides are TGTGCCAGCAGCTTGGATGCCGGGGCTGAAGCTTTCTTT. Translating gives CASSLDAGAEAFF.